The source of this TCR beta chain is a study of blood T cell repertoires in COVID-19. Between the trimmed V and J ends, which lost 3 bases and 4 bases, there was a span of 12 bases. Germline V gene lookup returns CDR1 KGHSH and CDR2 LQKENI. CDR3 size: 14 residues. Sequencing used immunoSEQ multiplex PCR; TCRdb keeps in-frame clones, though not all of them. The data hold 440,000 or so clones, with approximately 90% observed a single time. The TCR originated in a woman aged 40 to 50 with COVID-19, enrolled during active disease. This chain connects TRBV18 to TRBJ1-2, with no clear D. The specimen was peripheral blood. CDR3 sequence: CASSPDAQTYGYTF. The CDR3 region has the DNA TGTGCCAGCTCACCGGATGCACAGACCTATGGCTACACCTTC.